The source of this T cell receptor (beta chain) is a study of blood T cell repertoires in COVID-19. Study information: The United States, Italy and Spain supplied acute and convalescent COVID-19 samples. The analysed material was cDNA or gDNA that came from T cells, B-cell-depleted T cells, or PBMCs.

As originally analysed: Counts of nucleated cells, estimated from reference gene primer amplification, were obtained. Generated by immunoSEQ multiplex PCR, the TCRdb table keeps only in-frame clones and is missing some. That table is the source of V, J and clone size, and D and trimming were worked out from the DNA. Of 300,000 or so clones in the sample, about 89% were seen once. The source of this sequence is a woman in her thirties or forties who had recovered from COVID-19. Input material: peripheral blood.

For the CDR3, the DNA is TGTGCCAGCAGCTCCCGGACAGGTACCTACGAGCAGTACTTC. Protein: CASSSRTGTYEQYF. The genes are TRBV3-1 (or the pseudogene TRBV3-2) and TRBJ2-7; 7 nucleotides match TRBD1. Germline V gene sequence: CDR1 LGHDT, CDR2 YNNKEL (reference sequence). The CDR3 is 14 residues long. V lost 5 bases to trimming and J lost 2 bases; unmatched junction nucleotides: 6.